This T cell receptor beta chain was retrieved from a study of cytomegalovirus exposure and HLA in healthy donors. Notes on the study in general: The likely explanation for a cluster of highly shared sequence variants was sequencing artifact. When a later analysis was performed, an Asian-associated ancestry cluster reportedly had fewer N-insertions than the approximately 680-donor mean. Among the CMV-associated chains, a few were confirmed in vitro as specific for CMV antigens. An apparent linkage of common viral pathogens to several of the most significant clusters emerged in a later analysis.

Note on this clone: The antigen is not known.

The CDR3 is 13 amino acids. Germline assignment: CDR1 SGHDT and CDR2 YYEEEE. With V trimmed by 8 bases and J by 11 bases, 11 bases remained unmatched. The PCR made use of 60 Vbeta and 13 Jbeta primers. Method: immunoSEQ multiplex PCR; TCRdb's copy keeps in-frame clones and lacks some. The table lists 150,000 to 250,000 clones, approximately 79% of them singletons. This chain joins TRBV5-6 and TRBJ1-1, with TRBD1 matching over 11 bases. Sample: PBMCs. The clonotype was recovered from a woman between 25 and 40 years old in good health and CMV-seropositive. The CDR3: CASRDRGEGSAFF. The CDR3 nucleotides are TGTGCCAGTCGGGACAGGGGGGAGGGATCGGCTTTCTTT.